Ten or more counts support the clone carrying this T cell receptor beta chain. TCRdb independently ran MiXCR on the 5' RACE reads; one entry per CDR3 protein. The sample has about 26,000 distinct CDR3 sequences; approximately 4.2% are singletons. These data come from a study of T cells after yellow fever vaccination. Study-level background: The SMART-Seq v4 Ultra Low Input method served to prepare the low-cell-number fractions.

Germline CDR1 reads SGHRS; CDR2 reads YFSETQ. Trimming took 6 bases from V and 4 from J; bases not matched to a gene: 9. The CDR3 runs 15 residues. Study-wide results and limits: Of the clonotypes, a small share occurred in both CD4 and CD8 compartments. Sorting of memory subsets on day 0 yielded almost no detectable vaccine-responding clonotypes.

The sequence was obtained from a man between 18 and 29 years old who received the YFV17D yellow fever vaccine. The sample was PBMCs, either bulk or a sorted T-cell subset (CD4+, CD8+, memory, or dextramer-sorted; not recorded which), taken on the day of the yellow fever booster vaccination. The V and J genes are TRBV5-1 and TRBJ2-2, with 7 positions matching TRBD2. The CDR3 region has the DNA TGCGCCAGCAACGTCGGGGGGACTGGCACCGGGGAGCTGTTTTTT. Protein product: CASNVGGTGTGELFF.